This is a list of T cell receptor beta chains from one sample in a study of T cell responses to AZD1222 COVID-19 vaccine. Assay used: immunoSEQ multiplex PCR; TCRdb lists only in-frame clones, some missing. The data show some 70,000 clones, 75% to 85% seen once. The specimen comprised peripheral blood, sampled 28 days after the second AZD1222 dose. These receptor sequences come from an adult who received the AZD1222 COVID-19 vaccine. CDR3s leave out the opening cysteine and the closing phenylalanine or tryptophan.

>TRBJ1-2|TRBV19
ASSIDRDYYGYT
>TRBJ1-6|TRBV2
ASSEAAGTNSPLH
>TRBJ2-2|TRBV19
ASSRGRGRTGELF
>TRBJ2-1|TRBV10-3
AISEVRGDNEQF
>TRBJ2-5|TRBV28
ASSFSLAPYETQY
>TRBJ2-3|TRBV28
ASSSQKTRVTDTQY
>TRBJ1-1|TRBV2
ASRGTGTDTEAF
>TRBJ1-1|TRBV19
ASKVNTEAF
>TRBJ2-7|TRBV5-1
ASTFGTSWSEQY
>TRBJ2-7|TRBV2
ASVKDFRYEQY